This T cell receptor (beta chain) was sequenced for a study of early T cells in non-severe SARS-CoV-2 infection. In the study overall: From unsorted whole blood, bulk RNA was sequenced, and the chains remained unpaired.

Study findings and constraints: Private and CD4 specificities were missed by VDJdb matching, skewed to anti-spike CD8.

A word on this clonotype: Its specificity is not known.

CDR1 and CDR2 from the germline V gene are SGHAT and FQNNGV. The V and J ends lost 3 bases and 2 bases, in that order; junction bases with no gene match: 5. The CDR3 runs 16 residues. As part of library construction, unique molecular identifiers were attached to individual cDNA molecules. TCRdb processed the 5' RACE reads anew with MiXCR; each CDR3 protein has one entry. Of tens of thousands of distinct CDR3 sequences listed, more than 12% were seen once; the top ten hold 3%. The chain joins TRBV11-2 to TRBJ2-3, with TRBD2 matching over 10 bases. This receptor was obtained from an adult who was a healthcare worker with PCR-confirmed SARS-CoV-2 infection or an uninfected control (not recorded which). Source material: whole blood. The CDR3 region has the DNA TGTGCCAGCAGCTTGGTTAGCGGGGGGCACACAGATACGCAGTATTTT. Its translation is CASSLVSGGHTDTQYF.